This is a list of T cell receptor beta chains from one sample in a study of T cell responses to AZD1222 COVID-19 vaccine. Sequencing used immunoSEQ multiplex PCR; TCRdb keeps in-frame clones, though not all of them. The sample holds roughly 200,000 clones; 80% to 95% are singletons and the top ten take 3% to 4%. The sample consisted of peripheral blood, taken 28 days after the second AZD1222 dose. Source of these receptors: an adult who received the AZD1222 COVID-19 vaccine. CDR3s include the opening cysteine and the closing phenylalanine or tryptophan. D genes are given only for firm matches. Clone size, where shown, is once, few, many, or a class for clones that have expanded.

TRBD1	TRBJ2-7	-	TRBV3-1/TRBV3-2	CASSLDRGSEQYF	TGTGCCAGCAGCCTCGACAGGGGCAGCGAGCAGTACTTC
-	TRBJ2-2	-	TRBV28	CASSFSPWDTGELFF	TGTGCCAGCAGTTTCTCCCCGTGGGACACCGGGGAGCTGTTTTTT
-	TRBJ1-1	-	TRBV6-5	CASSLQGEAFF	TGTGCCAGCAGCTTACAGGGAGAAGCTTTCTTT
TRBD2	TRBJ2-7	few	TRBV14	CASSWEWGGEQYF	TGTGCCAGCAGCTGGGAGTGGGGGGGCGAGCAGTACTTC
-	TRBJ1-5	-	TRBV6-5	CASRSGVEQPQHF	TGTGCCAGCAGGTCTGGGGTGGAGCAGCCCCAGCATTTT
TRBD2	TRBJ2-1	once	TRBV9	CASSDSGSHYNEQFF	TGTGCCAGCAGCGATAGCGGGAGTCACTACAATGAGCAGTTCTTC
-	TRBJ1-2	-	TRBV10-2	CASSESFPGLLGYTF	TGCGCCAGCAGTGAGAGCTTCCCCGGCCTCCTTGGCTACACCTTC
-	TRBJ2-7	-	TRBV9	CASSLGTTYEQYF	TGTGCCAGCAGCCTCGGGACCACCTACGAGCAGTACTTC
-	TRBJ2-1	-	TRBV3-1/TRBV3-2	CASSPLLSYNEQFF	TGTGCCAGCAGCCCGCTACTAAGCTACAATGAGCAGTTCTTC
TRBD1	TRBJ2-6	-	TRBV6-1	CASSDLQGSGANVLTF	TGTGCCAGCAGTGATTTACAGGGGAGTGGAGCCAACGTCCTGACTTTC